This entry describes one T cell receptor (beta chain). The data belong to a study of T cell clones after liver transplantation. Study context: A pre-transplant mixed lymphocyte reaction with TCRbeta sequencing defined graft-donor-reactive clones followed in post-transplant blood. Standard immunosuppression, with no induction, continued until 12-24 months after transplant. Pre-transplant mixed lymphocyte reactions yielded third-party-reactive TCRbeta sequences as comparators for graft-donor-reactive sequences.

Libraries were prepared by immunoSEQ multiplex PCR; TCRdb keeps only in-frame clonotypes and omits some of them. The repertoire consists of approximately 75,000 clones, with about four fifths occurring once and the leading ten covering 0.65% to 0.85%. The germline V and J ends were trimmed by 2 bases and 4 bases, with 11 bases remaining between them. The CDR3 has 13 amino acids. The germline gives CDR1 GTSNPN, CDR2 SVGIG (reference sequence). The V gene is TRBV30, the J gene TRBJ1-1; tentatively, D is TRBD1 (6 bases). The starting material was CD4+ T cells from blood, obtained 12 months after liver transplant. The TCR was taken from a human patient who received a liver transplant. The graft donor may be the source of some T cells. DNA for the CDR3: TGTGCCTGGAGTTACGGGGGGCCCACTGAAGCTTTCTTT. Amino acid sequence: CAWSYGGPTEAFF.